One sample yielded the 5 T cell receptor beta chains listed below, sequenced in a study of CD8+ T cells in alopecia areata. Following RNA extraction, reverse transcription yielded cDNA that acted as the sequencing template. Produced via immunoSEQ multiplex PCR; TCRdb's table is partial and in-frame only. The data contain about 210,000 clones, approximately 47% of them singletons. Documented treatment: oral pan-JAK inhibitor, 5-10 mg twice daily. The sample was CD4+ T cells sorted from blood, taken around week 37, from a patient treated with tofacitinib. The receptors were gathered from a human donor with alopecia areata.

The V and J genes are TRBV25-1 and TRBJ1-1; no reliable D call. Germline CDR1 and CDR2: MGHDK and SYGVNS. Trimming removed 8 bases at V and 1 base at J, with 14 bases between. CDR3 size: 14 residues. The CDR3 here is CASFREARNTEAFF. The CDR3, as DNA: TGTGCCAGCTTCCGCGAAGCCAGGAACACTGAAGCTTTCTTT.

This clone occurred a few times. The CDR3 region is CASSLFNLAKNIQYF. CDR3 coding DNA: TGTGCCAGCAGTTTATTCAACTTAGCCAAAAACATTCAGTACTTC. This chain uses TRBV28 with TRBJ2-4; D is ambiguous. CDR1 and CDR2 from the germline V gene are MDHEN and SYDVKM. This CDR3 spans 15 amino acids. V was clipped by 1 base and J by 0 bases, with 7 bases between them.

The chain uses TRBV2 and TRBJ1-2, with 7 bases aligning to TRBD1. With 4 bases clipped from V and 5 bases from J, the junction kept 7 bases outside the gene matches. CDR1 is SNHLY, CDR2 FYNNEI, per germline. The CDR3 consists of 14 residues. CDR3 amino acids: CASSAGRGRYGYTF. The CDR3 DNA follows: TGTGCCAGCAGTGCCGGGAGGGGGCGATATGGCTACACCTTC.

This clone occurred a few times. This chain joins TRBV10-3 and TRBJ2-7; TRBD1 agrees at 8 bases. The CDR3 contains 15 residues. In germline, CDR1 is ENHRY, CDR2 SYGVKD. V gave up 4 bases and J gave up 3 bases; unmatched junction bases: 8. The DNA for the CDR3 is TGTGCCATCAGTGGAGGACAGGGACAGGACTACGAGCAGTACTTC. This codes for CAISGGQGQDYEQYF.

This clone was seen a single time. Here the CDR3 DNA reads TGTGCCAGCAGCTCCGAAACAGGGGTGCTAGGTAATGAGCAGTTCTTC. Translating it yields CASSSETGVLGNEQFF. The chain couples TRBV7-8 to TRBJ2-1; 7 bases fit TRBD1. Germline-derived CDR1 and CDR2 are SGHVS and FQNEAQ. The CDR3 runs 16 residues. V lost 4 bases to trimming and J lost 7 bases; unmatched junction nucleotides: 13.